A single sample gave rise to the 7 T cell receptor beta chains below, sequenced in a study of blood T cell repertoires in COVID-19. Produced via immunoSEQ multiplex PCR; TCRdb's table is partial and in-frame only. The data contain roughly 250,000 clones, roughly four fifths of them seen just once; the ten biggest clones take up around 5%. What was sequenced was peripheral blood. The receptors come from a woman in her 70s with acute or convalescent COVID-19.

The chain uses TRBV10-2 and TRBJ1-3, with D perhaps TRBD1 (5 bases). The CDR3 sequence is 18 residues long. Trimming removed 4 bases from V and 2 bases from J, with 21 bases in between. CDR1 and CDR2 from the germline V gene are WSHSY and SAAADI. This CDR3 is CASSGPFGQGNPGNTIYF. DNA of the CDR3: TGCGCCAGCAGTGGGCCGTTTGGGCAGGGCAACCCTGGAAACACCATATATTTT.

This clone was recorded only once. V gene TRBV2 combines with J gene TRBJ1-4; 7 bases are a match to TRBD1. The CDR3 covers 14 residues. Germline CDR1 SNHLY, CDR2 FYNNEI. V was pared by 6 bases and J by 2 bases, with 3 bases of the junction left unmatched. CDR3: CASSEQGTNEKLFF. Here the CDR3 DNA reads TGTGCCAGCAGCGAACAGGGGACTAATGAAAAACTGTTTTTT.

This rearrangement joins TRBV6-5 to TRBJ1-1; TRBD1 matches 8 bases. The CDR3 extends over 14 amino acids. Germline V gene data show CDR1 as MNHEY and CDR2 as SVGAGI. The V gene end was trimmed by 6 bases and the J gene end by 5 bases; junction bases not matched to a gene: 8. The CDR3 is CASRHRGARTEAFF. The CDR3 nucleotides are TGTGCCAGCAGGCACAGGGGGGCGAGGACTGAAGCTTTCTTT.

V and J are TRBV7-2 and TRBJ2-2, with TRBD1 as a possible D gene (6 bases). Trimming pared 1 base from V and 6 bases from J, leaving 9 bases between. The CDR3 has 14 residues. Germline CDR1 is SGHTA and CDR2 is FQGNSA. The CDR3 reads CASSLGTVAGELFF. CDR3 nucleotide sequence: TGTGCCAGCAGCTTAGGGACAGTCGCCGGGGAGCTGTTTTTT. Variable domain in full (rest from reference TRBV7-2 and TRBJ2-2): GAGVSQSPSNKVTEKGKDVELRCDPISGHTALYWYRQSLGQGLEFLIYFQGNSAPDKSGLPSDRFSAERTGGSVSTLTIQRTQQEDSAVYLCASSLGTVAGELFFGEGSRLTVL.

The gene calls are TRBV4-2 and TRBJ2-7; TRBD2 matches at 12 bases. With V trimmed by 5 bases and J by 2 bases, 7 bases remained unmatched. The CDR3 runs 16 residues. Per germline, CDR1 LGHNA and CDR2 YNFKEQ. As DNA, the CDR3 is TGTGCCAGCAGCTGGACTAGCGGGGTTACTACCTACGAGCAGTACTTC. Translated: CASSWTSGVTTYEQYF.

V and J are TRBV28 and TRBJ1-6, with D tentatively TRBD1 (5 bases). CDR1 is MDHEN and CDR2 is SYDVKM in the germline V gene. Trimming cost V 8 bases and J 6 bases, with 20 bases left between them. The CDR3 extends over 16 amino acids. DNA of the CDR3: TGTGCCAGCCCTCCCCCCGGGGGATCTGGTAATTCACCCCTCCACTTT. It is translated as CASPPPGGSGNSPLHF.

The chain has TRBV5-1 and TRBJ2-5; a weak D match, TRBD2 (5 bases). Trimming left V 0 bases short and J 2 bases short, with 11 bases between. Per germline, CDR1 SGHRS and CDR2 YFSETQ. The CDR3 contains 15 residues. CDR3 DNA sequence: TGCGCCAGCAGCTTGGCCTCTGGACTTCAAGAGACCCAGTACTTC. This codes for CASSLASGLQETQYF.